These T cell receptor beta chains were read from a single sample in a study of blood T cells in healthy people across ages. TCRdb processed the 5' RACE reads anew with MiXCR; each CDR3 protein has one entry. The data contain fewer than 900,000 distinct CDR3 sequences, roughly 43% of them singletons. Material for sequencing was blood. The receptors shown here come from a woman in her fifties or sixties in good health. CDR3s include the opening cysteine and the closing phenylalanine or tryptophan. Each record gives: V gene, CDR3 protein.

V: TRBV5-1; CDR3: CASSLSRGRTGELFF
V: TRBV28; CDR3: CASSPGTGEYNEQFF
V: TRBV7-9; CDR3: CASSFWGENQPQHF
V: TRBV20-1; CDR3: CSAAPKVGGEQFF
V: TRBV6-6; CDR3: CASGEQLAKNIQYF
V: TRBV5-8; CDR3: CASSTGAGISTDTQYF
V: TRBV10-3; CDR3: CAIGDHDNSPLHF
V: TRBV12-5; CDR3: CASGLILGGDYDEQYF
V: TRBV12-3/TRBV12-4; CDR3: CASSAGTNQETQYF
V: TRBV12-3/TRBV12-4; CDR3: CASSHGQGGYEQYF
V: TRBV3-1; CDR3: CASSDTGEANIQYF
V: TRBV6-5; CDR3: CASSQGRFEAFF
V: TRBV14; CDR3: CASSQDGSGRTSNEQYF
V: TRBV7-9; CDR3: CASSSPGLANYEQYF
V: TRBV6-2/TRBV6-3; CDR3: CASSPTDRNYGYTF
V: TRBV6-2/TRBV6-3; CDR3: CASSYNGGSVLFF
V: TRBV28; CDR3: CASSSGASYGCTF
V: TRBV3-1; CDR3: CASSQLDGYNEQFF
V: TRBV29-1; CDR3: CSVETGVPYEQYF
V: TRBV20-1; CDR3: CSARGRAGGDTQYF
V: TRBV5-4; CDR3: CASSLGTLGAGANVLTF
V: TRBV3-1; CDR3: CASSLAGGIRYEQYF